The sequence of this TCR beta chain was determined in a study of shared clonotypes between healthy human individuals. Sorted-subset replicate PCRs used about 200 ng of genomic DNA. This amount corresponded to 30,000 to 35,000 T cell genomes. This table comes from immunoSEQ multiplex PCR, and its TCRdb copy is limited to in-frame clones, with some not included. This sample has around 2.3 million clones; more than 90% occur once, and the top ten carry roughly 0.13%. CDR1 SQVTM and CDR2 ANQGSEA come from the germline V gene. Trimming cost V 8 bases and J 4 bases; bases outside gene matches: 16. The CDR3 runs to 18 residues.

Sequences were obtained from naive CD4+ T cells sorted from blood. The subset here: CD45RA+ positively selected. The clonotype was recovered from a man aged 18 to 30 in good health. V and J are TRBV29-1 and TRBJ2-3; 15 nucleotides agree with TRBD2. The CDR3 coding sequence is TGCAGCCCAGGGACTAGCGGGAGGCACCTTATGGTATCAGATACGCAGTATTTT. This sequence encodes CSPGTSGRHLMVSDTQYF.